This passage covers 17 T cell receptor beta chains from one sample sequenced in a study of technical replicates of blood from a handful of donors. Method: immunoSEQ multiplex PCR; TCRdb's copy keeps in-frame clones and lacks some. This sample has roughly 70,000 clones, with around 91% found just once. Sequenced input: T cells isolated from PBMCs. The receptors originated from a human donor in good health.

This chain joins TRBV5-4 and TRBJ2-1; 11 nucleotides line up with TRBD1. Losses at the gene ends were 3 bases for V and 9 bases for J; bases not matched to a gene: 8. Looked up from germline, CDR1 is SGHNT and CDR2 is YYREEE (reference sequence). The CDR3 is 15 residues long. CDR3 sequence reads: CASSYGQGALSEQFF. The CDR3 DNA reads as TGTGCCAGCAGCTATGGACAGGGGGCGCTGAGTGAGCAGTTCTTC.

The CDR3 DNA sequence: TGTGCCAGCGGGCGACAGGGGAAAGCAGATACGCAGTATTTT. It encodes CASGRQGKADTQYF. The chain carries TRBV4-2 and TRBJ2-3; 8 bases match TRBD1. This CDR3 is built from 14 residues. The V and J ends lost 8 bases and 4 bases, in that order; junction bases with no gene match: 8. Germline V gene data show CDR1 as LGHNA and CDR2 as YNFKEQ.

This clone was recorded once. The chain carries TRBV6-5 and TRBJ2-7, with TRBD1 matching 7 bases. After removal of 6 bases from V and 3 bases from J, the junction contained 11 bases not matched to a gene. Germline-derived CDR1 and CDR2 are MNHEY and SVGAGI. The CDR3 spans 15 residues. The CDR3 region has the DNA TGTGCCAGCAGCTATGACAGGGCGAGTATCTACGAGCAGTACTTC. Translating it yields CASSYDRASIYEQYF.

The chain uses TRBV4-1 and TRBJ1-5; TRBD1 might be the D (5 bases). The CDR3 has 15 amino acids. The V gene's germline CDR1 is MGHRA and CDR2 YSYEKL. V gave up 4 bases and J gave up 0 bases, with 10 bases separating them. The CDR3 is CASSLTVNSNQPQHF. CDR3 coding DNA: TGCGCCAGCAGCCTGACAGTGAATAGCAATCAGCCCCAGCATTTT.

The chain carries TRBV29-1 and TRBJ1-4, with D possibly being TRBD1 (6 bases). Germline values: CDR1 SQVTM, CDR2 ANQGSEA. This CDR3 has 15 amino acids. Trimming shortened V by 0 bases and J by 2 bases, and 10 bases separated the two germline ends. CDR3 nucleotide sequence: TGCAGCGTTGAAGATTGGGGGGGCACTAATGAAAAACTGTTTTTT. This translates into CSVEDWGGTNEKLFF.

This chain joins TRBV5-4 and TRBJ2-7, with 7 bases lining up with TRBD1. V gave up 4 bases and J gave up 0 bases; unmatched junction bases: 4. This CDR3 region has 14 residues. From germline, CDR1 is SGHNT and CDR2 YYREEE (reference sequence). The CDR3 loop reads CASSQDRSSYEQYF. CDR3 coding DNA: TGTGCCAGCAGCCAGGACAGGAGCTCCTACGAGCAGTACTTC.

The J gene is TRBJ2-3, the V gene TRBV4-2; tentatively, D is TRBD2 (5 bases). V was trimmed by 4 bases and J by 6 bases, leaving 23 bases between them. Germline CDR1 and CDR2: LGHNA and YNFKEQ. CDR3 length: 17 amino acids. The CDR3 region is CASSPRGYAVQADTQYF. CDR3 DNA sequence: TGTGCCAGCAGCCCCCGCGGGTATGCGGTCCAAGCGGATACGCAGTATTTT.

This rearrangement joins TRBV11-2 to TRBJ2-5; 7 positions match TRBD1. The CDR3 sequence is 15 residues long. With 3 bases clipped from V and 7 bases from J, the junction kept 11 bases outside the gene matches. Germline CDR1 reads SGHAT; CDR2 reads FQNNGV. The CDR3 region has the DNA TGTGCCAGCAGCTTCGGGGCCGGACAGGTTTTGACCCAGTACTTC. This translates into CASSFGAGQVLTQYF.

This clone appeared once. The CDR3 region has the DNA TGTGCCTGGACCCCAAAACGGGAGAGCAATGAGCAGTTCTTC. This gives the protein CAWTPKRESNEQFF. The V call is TRBV30, the J call TRBJ2-1; possibly TRBD2 for D (6 bases). This CDR3 contains 14 residues. Germline lookup yields CDR1 GTSNPN and CDR2 SVGIG (reference sequence). Deletions cut 4 bases from V and 6 bases from J, with 16 bases between.

The rearrangement links TRBV4-1 to TRBJ2-1, with 8 bases fitting TRBD2. CDR1 and CDR2 (germline): MGHRA, YSYEKL. This CDR3 has 17 amino acids. The trim removed 1 base at V and 3 bases at J, leaving 8 bases unmatched. The CDR3 loop reads CASSQVKALAGYNEQFF. Written as DNA, the CDR3 is TGCGCCAGCAGCCAAGTTAAGGCGCTAGCGGGCTACAATGAGCAGTTCTTC.

This sequence joins TRBV10-2 and TRBJ2-1; 8 bases fit TRBD2. In germline, CDR1 is WSHSY, CDR2 SAAADI. Trimming at V came to 2 bases and at J to 4 bases, leaving 10 bases not matched to a gene. CDR3 length: 17 residues. The CDR3 coding sequence is TGCGCCAGCAGTGAGAGGTGGGTAGCGGGACCTTACAATGAGCAGTTCTTC. Translation gives CASSERWVAGPYNEQFF.

The chain has TRBV4-3 and TRBJ2-1; TRBD2 aligns across 8 bases. The CDR3 runs to 16 residues. Germline values: CDR1 LGHNA, CDR2 YSLEER. The V gene end was trimmed by 0 bases and the J gene end by 4 bases; junction bases not matched to a gene: 5. This CDR3 reads CASSQDPSGGYNEQFF. DNA for the CDR3: TGCGCCAGCAGCCAAGATCCCAGCGGGGGTTACAATGAGCAGTTCTTC.

This chain connects TRBV6-1 to TRBJ1-1; a weak D match, TRBD1 (6 bases). Trimming removed 1 base from V and 0 bases from J, with 12 bases in between. The CDR3 totals 16 residues. Per the germline V gene, CDR1 is MNHNS and CDR2 is SASEGT. CDR3 residues: CASSEVLGQLNTEAFF. For the CDR3, the DNA is TGTGCCAGCAGTGAAGTTCTCGGACAGTTGAACACTGAAGCTTTCTTT.

J is TRBJ1-3 and V is TRBV15; possible D gene TRBD1, 5 bases. Looked up from germline, CDR1 is LNHNV and CDR2 is YYDKDF (reference sequence). V lost 6 bases to trimming and J lost 0 bases, with 12 bases between them. The CDR3 consists of 15 residues. The CDR3 spells CATRIDRASGNTIYF. For the CDR3, the DNA is TGTGCCACCAGAATCGACAGAGCCTCTGGAAACACCATATATTTT.

The chain recombines TRBV6-1 with TRBJ2-7, with D possibly matching TRBD2 (5 bases). This CDR3 has 12 amino acids. The germline V gene has CDR1 MNHNS and CDR2 SASEGT. The V gene lost 2 bases and the J gene lost 9 bases, with 11 bases spanning the gap. The CDR3 sequence: CASSESPGVQYF. For the CDR3, the DNA is TGTGCCAGCAGTGAATCACCCGGGGTGCAGTACTTC.

This chain joins TRBV7-9 and TRBJ2-5; 10 bases match TRBD2. V lost 2 bases and J lost 4; bases outside the gene matches: 16. The CDR3 runs 19 residues. Germline V CDR1 and CDR2: SEHNR, FQNEAQ (reference sequence). CDR3 sequence: CASSLSANYIAGGRETQYF. In DNA, the CDR3 is TGTGCCAGCAGCTTATCCGCGAACTACATAGCGGGAGGACGAGAGACCCAGTACTTC.

The chain joins TRBV5-1 to TRBJ1-4; TRBD1 matches at 11 bases. With 3 bases clipped from V and 8 bases from J, the junction kept 9 bases outside the gene matches. There are 16 residues in the CDR3. Germline CDR1 is SGHRS and CDR2 is YFSETQ. CDR3 residues: CASSYGQGARIEKLFF. The CDR3 nucleotides read TGCGCCAGCAGCTACGGACAGGGGGCAAGGATAGAAAAACTGTTTTTT.